This T cell receptor (beta chain) was documented in a study of shared clonotypes between healthy human individuals. Study-wide findings and caveats: The researchers took only blood, and tissue repertoires probably look different.

Trimming stripped 4 bases from V and 4 bases from J, with 14 bases between. The CDR3 covers 14 residues. Germline V gene data show CDR1 as SQVTM and CDR2 as ANQGSEA. With regard to this clone: The antigen is unknown.

Donors comprised healthy HIV-negative adults lacking recent acute infections or vaccinations. Extraction of genomic DNA in unsorted samples used approximately 94 million PBMCs. Each subset's genomic DNA was shared equally among a number of immunoSEQ plates. Profiling relied on immunoSEQ multiplex PCR, and the TCRdb table lists in-frame clones only, not all of them. Here the sample spans some 500,000 clones, 65% to 80% being singletons. Specimen: PBMCs. V is TRBV29-1 and J is TRBJ2-1, with a possible D match to TRBD2 (6 bases). The receptor's source is a woman aged 35 to 49 in good health. Some clones in this sample may be carry-over from other donors' samples. The CDR3: CSVAGAILYNEQFF. The DNA of the CDR3 is TGCAGCGTTGCGGGAGCAATTTTATACAATGAGCAGTTCTTC.